The 22 T cell receptor beta chains below come from one sample, sequenced in a study of T cell repertoires in cytomegalovirus infection. Antigens of these TCRs are unknown. TCRdb independently ran MiXCR on the reads; one entry per CDR3 protein. The sample shows about 570,000 distinct CDR3 sequences, about 40% of them seen only once. The starting material was cultured PBMCs, obtained from culture after CMV antigen stimulation. The receptors derive from a human donor in good health (CMV status not recorded). Some clones in this sample may be carry-over from other donors' samples.

In this sample, this clonotype turned up a few times. This chain uses TRBV5-6 with TRBJ2-5; 8 bases line up with TRBD2. This CDR3 comprises 16 residues. V lost 4 bases and J lost 4; bases outside the gene matches: 12. Germline lookup yields CDR1 SGHDT and CDR2 YYEEEE. CDR3: CASSAGDGGVGETQYF. In DNA form, the CDR3 reads TGTGCCAGCAGCGCCGGAGACGGGGGGGTGGGAGAGACCCAGTACTTC.

The V call is TRBV7-9, the J call TRBJ2-7, with D possibly being TRBD1 or TRBD2 (5 bases each). Germline V gene sequence: CDR1 SEHNR, CDR2 FQNEAQ (reference sequence). The CDR3 has 12 residues. Trimming removed 4 bases from V and 6 bases from J, with 10 bases in between. The CDR3 sequence: CASSSGTGEQYF. The CDR3 nucleotides are TGTGCCAGCAGCTCCGGGACCGGCGAGCAGTACTTC.

This clonotype was observed a few times. The J gene is TRBJ2-7, the V gene TRBV18, with D perhaps matching TRBD2 (7 bases). The V end lost 6 bases, the J end lost 2 bases, and 20 bases lay between the germline ends. Germline CDR1 is KGHSH and CDR2 is LQKENI. The CDR3 loop spans 16 amino acids. The CDR3 region is CASSQGTTGGAYEQYF. CDR3 DNA sequence: TGTGCCAGCTCGCAGGGGACGACGGGAGGCGCCTACGAGCAGTACTTC.

The V gene is TRBV20-1, the J gene TRBJ2-1; possibly TRBD2 for D (6 bases). V shed 6 bases and J shed 8 bases, with 11 bases lying between them. Germline CDR1 DFQATT, CDR2 SNEGSKA (reference sequence). CDR3 size: 11 residues. The CDR3 nucleotides read TGCAGTGCCACGCGGGGAGATGAGCAGTTCTTC. Encoded protein: CSATRGDEQFF.

The sample holds a few counts of this clonotype. The rearrangement uses TRBV7-9 and TRBJ2-1, with D possibly matching TRBD2 (5 bases). Deletions cut 0 bases from V and 7 bases from J, with 13 bases between. This CDR3 has 15 amino acids. Per the germline V gene, CDR1 is SEHNR and CDR2 is FQNEAQ (reference sequence). In DNA, the CDR3 is TGTGCCAGCAGCTTAGCGTGGCCAACTAGGAATGAGCAGTTCTTC. Translation gives CASSLAWPTRNEQFF.

In this sample, this clonotype turned up a few times. The chain links TRBV7-2 to TRBJ1-5, with no clear D. This CDR3 spans 16 amino acids. CDR1 SGHTA and CDR2 FQGNSA come from the germline V gene. The V end was cut by 4 bases, the J end by 2 bases, with 15 bases between. CDR3 bases: TGTGCCAGCAGCTCCCTCTCGGGTTTGGGCAATCAGCCCCAGCATTTT. Amino acid sequence: CASSSLSGLGNQPQHF.

This clonotype came up a few times. V is TRBV6-6 and J is TRBJ2-3, with 7 bases matching TRBD1. This CDR3 contains 14 residues. Germline V gene data show CDR1 as MNHNY and CDR2 as SVGAGI (reference sequence). Losses at the gene ends were 5 bases for V and 4 bases for J; bases not matched to a gene: 6. CDR3 bases: TGTGCCAGCAGTCGAAGGGACAGCTCAGATACGCAGTATTTT. This sequence encodes CASSRRDSSDTQYF.

Only a few counts were recorded for this clonotype. The chain has TRBV7-2 and TRBJ2-1; no clear D gene. V was pared by 1 base and J by 5 bases, with 12 bases between. Germline V gene data show CDR1 as SGHTA and CDR2 as FQGNSA. This CDR3 region has 15 residues. CDR3 DNA: TGTGCCAGCAGCTTAGGTAGACCCCTCGACAATGAGCAGTTCTTC. This sequence encodes CASSLGRPLDNEQFF.

The sample holds a few counts of this clonotype. This chain links TRBV20-1 with TRBJ2-5; D may be TRBD2 (5 bases). The CDR3 sequence is 12 residues long. Germline V gene lookup returns CDR1 DFQATT and CDR2 SNEGSKA (reference sequence). The V end was cut by 2 bases, the J end by 5 bases, with 9 bases between. CDR3 DNA: TGCAGTGCTAGACCCCCGGGGGAGACCCAGTACTTC. Translating gives CSARPPGETQYF.

In this sample, this clonotype turned up a few times. The chain combines TRBV12-3 or TRBV12-4 with TRBJ2-3; no clear D gene. Deletions cut 1 base from V and 1 base from J, with 18 bases between. There are 18 residues in the CDR3. CDR3 sequence (DNA): TGTGCCAGCAGTTTAGGGGTGGGTAGCCCACTCGGCACAGATACGCAGTATTTT. Amino acid sequence: CASSLGVGSPLGTDTQYF.

This clonotype was counted only a few times. The chain has TRBV7-2 and TRBJ2-1, with 9 bases that match TRBD2. Looked up from germline, CDR1 is SGHTA and CDR2 is FQGNSA. This CDR3 region has 18 residues. The V segment lost 1 base and the J segment 8 bases; nucleotides outside the gene matches: 15. The chain's CDR3 is CASSLVVLAGARADEQFF. The CDR3, as DNA: TGTGCCAGCAGCTTAGTTGTGTTAGCGGGGGCTCGGGCCGATGAGCAGTTCTTC.

The chain employs TRBV3-1 and TRBJ2-1, with D unclear. The CDR3 covers 16 residues. V lost 1 base, J lost 0 bases, and 10 bases lay in between. Germline values: CDR1 LGHDT, CDR2 YNNKEL (reference sequence). The CDR3 nucleotides are TGTGCCAGCAGCCAAGGGGTAATGCGCTCCTACAATGAGCAGTTCTTC. It codes for CASSQGVMRSYNEQFF.

The CDR3 bases are TGTGCCAGCAGCTTAGCGATAGCAGGGGAGCAGTTCTTC. This encodes CASSLAIAGEQFF. The chain couples TRBV7-9 to TRBJ2-1, with D maybe TRBD1 (5 bases). The CDR3 runs to 13 residues. V lost 0 bases, J lost 10 bases, and 10 bases lay in between. CDR1 is SEHNR and CDR2 is FQNEAQ in the germline V gene (reference sequence).

Remarks on this clonotype: This may arise from a read error, as a much more abundant clone is one base away. CDR3: CASSVDGNTEAFF. CDR3 DNA sequence: TGTGCCAGCAGTGTAGACGGGAACACTGAAGCTTTCTTT. The chain has TRBV2 and TRBJ1-1, with unresolved D. Germline-derived CDR1 and CDR2 are SNHLY and FYNNEI. This CDR3 has 13 residues. With 4 bases removed from V and 1 base from J, the gap between germline ends came to 7 bases. Full variable domain (outside the CDR3, taken from reference TRBV2 and TRBJ1-1): EPEVTQTPSHQVTQMGQEVILRCVPISNHLYFYWYRQILGQKVEFLVSFYNNEISEKSEIFDDQFSVERPDGSNFTLKIRSTKLEDSAMYFCASSVDGNTEAFFGQGTRLTVV.

This clonotype was seen a handful of times. The V and J genes are TRBV10-2 and TRBJ2-7; 7 nucleotides line up with TRBD2. Germline V lookup: CDR1 WSHSY, CDR2 SAAADI. The CDR3 totals 14 residues. Trimming at V came to 4 bases and at J to 5 bases, leaving 8 bases not matched to a gene. The CDR3 is CASSVGTNFHEQYF. CDR3 coding DNA: TGCGCCAGCAGTGTGGGGACTAATTTCCACGAGCAGTACTTC.

The V gene is TRBV7-4, the J gene TRBJ2-7, with D unclear. Germline V gene sequence: CDR1 SGHVT, CDR2 SQSDAQ. This CDR3 region has 9 residues. The CDR3 DNA is TGTGCTAGGGTGGGCGAGCAGTACTTC. Residues: CARVGEQYF.

The chain joins TRBV6-8 to TRBJ2-5; D ambiguous. Looked up from germline, CDR1 is MNHGY and CDR2 is SAAAGT. The CDR3 consists of 13 residues. V was pared by 5 bases and J by 5 bases, with 12 bases between. The CDR3 protein is CASSVVGSETQYF. The CDR3 coding sequence is TGTGCCAGCAGTGTGGTGGGTTCGGAGACCCAGTACTTC.

The chain employs TRBV19 and TRBJ2-1; 13 bases are shared with TRBD2. V was pared by 4 bases and J by 7 bases, with 10 bases of the junction left unmatched. This CDR3 region has 17 residues. CDR1 and CDR2 (germline): LNHDA, SQIVND (reference sequence). The CDR3 is CASSTELAGGPRNEQFF. The CDR3, as DNA: TGTGCCAGTAGTACAGAACTAGCGGGGGGGCCCCGGAATGAGCAGTTCTTC.

This sequence joins TRBV6-2 or TRBV6-3 and TRBJ2-5, with 10 bases identical to TRBD1. Germline V gives CDR1 MNHEY, CDR2 SVGEGT. The J segment lost 2 bases and the V segment lost 6 bases, leaving 9 bases of the junction unmatched. This CDR3 is built from 16 residues. The CDR3 bases are TGTGCCAGCAGCCCCCGGGACAGGGGACCTCAAGAGACCCAGTACTTC. It encodes CASSPRDRGPQETQYF.

The CDR3 nucleotides are TGTGCCAGCAGCTTAGCCCCCCTTGCGGGGGGGAGGAAGGGCACAGATACGCAGTATTTT. Amino acids: CASSLAPLAGGRKGTDTQYF. This rearrangement joins TRBV7-8 to TRBJ2-3; 9 positions match TRBD2. Unmatched junction bases numbered 14, after V lost 0 bases and J lost 1 base. The CDR3 is 20 residues long. CDR1 is SGHVS, CDR2 FQNEAQ, per germline.

The V call is TRBV18, the J call TRBJ1-1; maybe TRBD1 (5 bases). Trimming cost V 6 bases and J 4 bases, with 15 bases left between them. CDR1 is KGHSH, CDR2 LQKENI, per germline. The CDR3 contains 14 residues. As DNA, the CDR3 is TGTGCCAGCTCCCCAGGGCCAGGGAGCACTGAAGCTTTCTTT. Its protein is CASSPGPGSTEAFF.

The chain uses TRBV20-1 and TRBJ1-1, with a possible D match to TRBD1 (5 bases). This CDR3 contains 14 residues. Germline V lookup: CDR1 DFQATT, CDR2 SNEGSKA (reference sequence). V was shortened by 4 bases and J by 0 bases, with 12 bases between the two germline ends. CDR3 sequence (DNA): TGCAGTGCTATTCCCGGGACGGTGAACACTGAAGCTTTCTTT. Amino acids: CSAIPGTVNTEAFF.